Detailed here is one T cell receptor (beta chain). This clonotype was found a few times. The antigen it recognizes is unknown. No much larger clone is present one base from it, and per-base qualities are unavailable. Unmatched junction bases come to 10, with V trimmed by 5 bases and J by 2 bases. From its cysteine to its phenylalanine, the CDR3 spans 16 amino acids. Solely the CDR3 DNA is kept, with 48 bases framed from the first base. The CDR1 and CDR2 encoded by the germline V gene (reference sequence) are MNHNY and SVGAGI. The data are from a study of blood T cells in healthy people across ages (dated by TCRdb to about 2015). Regarding the research as a whole: In model experiments, roughly one uniquely barcoded TCR beta cDNA molecule per two T cells was captured by template switching. Using deep sequencing normalized with unique cDNA molecular identifiers, the study measured how TCR beta repertoire diversity changes with age. Donors were grouped into four age groups: young (average approximately 15 years), middle-aged (39), aged (62) and long-lived (around 80). To avoid experimental bias, donors of different ages were distributed randomly across sequencing lanes. Two additional independent replicas of 1 million unique cDNA reads from the same blood draw were analyzed for two donors (one aged 18 to 29 and one aged 80 or older).

What the work shows at the level of the full study, not this receptor alone: Estimates of total diversity based on one million sequenced T cells were regarded as lower bounds and as underestimates. Since profiling was done on bulk unsorted PBMCs, naive and antigen-experienced compartments could not be conclusively compared. Compared with the aged group, the long-lived group had more naive CD4+ T cells, fewer expanded clones and increased TCR diversity, suggesting age selection. Observed TCR beta diversity per million T cells fell roughly linearly with age, and a significant reduction was already apparent by age around 40. The CMV infection status of donors was not known, potentially confounding age-related changes in expanded clonotypes. The percentage of naive T cells measured by flow cytometry correlated strongly with observed TCR beta diversity.

Library generation was performed with 5' RACE. Instrument used: Illumina HiSeq 2500. A second roughly 7 to 12 cycle PCR used a sample-barcoded 5' primer and a J-beta primer mix. Each TCR beta cDNA molecule received a unique molecular identifier from a template-switch 5' adaptor carrying 12 random nucleotides. Each sample yielded at least 2.5 million CDR3-containing paired-end reads. First-strand cDNA was synthesized from all RNA with the Mint cDNA synthesis kit, primed by a TRBC-specific oligonucleotide. Following uracil-DNA glycosylase treatment, all cDNA underwent a first 18-cycle PCR with the universal primers M1SS and BC2_uni_R. As for the authors' bioinformatics: Normalization of each sample was performed by random selection of 1 million high-quality reads, each carrying a distinct molecular identifier. Instead of being binned into consensus sequences, reads with shared molecular identifiers were discarded. MiTCR, with a Q25 quality threshold and the strictest error-elimination algorithm, was used for CDR3 identification, clonotype clustering and error correction. A nonparametric unseen species model with Euler transformation was used to estimate a lower bound on total TCR beta diversity. TCRdb passed the public sequencing reads through fastp at Q25 and MiXCR, retaining productive beta sequences. Entries that share a CDR3 protein sequence are merged under the most common genes and DNA. In this record, the V and J calls reflect TCRdb's handling and not the investigators' own analysis. For this sample there are hundreds of thousands of distinct CDR3 sequences; less than 60% appear just once. The leading ten clones occupy 20% to 25% of the sample.

Donors were a few dozen systemically healthy Caucasian individuals from Russia aged roughly 6 to 95 years. Each donor gave 8 to 10 milliliters of peripheral blood, drawn into EDTA-treated Vacutainer tubes. Ficoll-Paque density-gradient centrifugation was used to isolate PBMCs, with at least 6 million per sample. Total RNA was extracted from PBMCs with Trizol reagent, with at least 6 micrograms obtained per sample. Naive CD45RAhigh/CD27high T cell percentages were measured by flow cytometry on a PBMC aliquot from every donor. The receptor chain draws on TRBV6-6 and TRBJ2-7; TRBD1 fits 9 bases in the junction. The sample taken for sequencing was blood. The sequence derives from an older man in good health. Read as DNA, the sequence is TGTGCCAGCAGTCCCTCACTAGGGGACAGGGCCTACGAGCAGTACTTC. Protein translation: CASSPSLGDRAYEQYF.